These 8 T cell receptor beta chains were sequenced from one sample in a study of blood T cell repertoires in COVID-19. TCRdb keeps only in-frame clones here, not all; method: immunoSEQ multiplex PCR. This table has fewer than 400,000 clones, under 95% appearing once. The specimen was PBMCs or T cells enriched from blood (not recorded which). These receptors were obtained from a woman in her twenties or thirties who had recovered from COVID-19.

The chain uses TRBV29-1 and TRBJ1-1; 9 nucleotides agree with TRBD1. Germline V gene sequence: CDR1 SQVTM, CDR2 ANQGSEA. The CDR3 is 13 amino acids. J was trimmed by 4 bases and V by 6 bases; bases with no gene match: 6. The chain's CDR3 is CSVKPQGATEAFF. CDR3 nucleotides: TGCAGCGTAAAACCACAGGGGGCCACTGAAGCTTTCTTT. Using reference TRBV29-1 and TRBJ1-1 for the parts outside the CDR3, the full variable domain is SAVISQKPSRDICQRGTSLTIQCQVDSQVTMMFWYRQQPGQSLTLIATANQGSEATYESGFVIDKFPISRPNLTFSTLTVSNMSPEDSSIYLCSVKPQGATEAFFGQGTRLTVV.

This chain links TRBV27 with TRBJ1-5, with D unresolved. This CDR3 is 14 amino acids long. Germline-derived CDR1 and CDR2 are MNHEY and SMNVEV (reference sequence). Trimming took 0 bases from V and 7 from J, leaving 10 bases between them. The CDR3 sequence: CASSLSSGEQPQHF. For the CDR3, the DNA is TGTGCCAGCAGTTTATCGTCCGGGGAACAGCCCCAGCATTTT.

The rearrangement uses TRBV11-3 and TRBJ2-7; D uncertain. Germline values: CDR1 SGHNT, CDR2 YENEEA. The CDR3 spans 12 residues. V was clipped by 1 base and J by 5 bases, with 6 bases between them. The CDR3 protein is CASSLGSDEQYF. The CDR3, as DNA: TGTGCCAGCAGCTTAGGTTCCGACGAGCAGTACTTC.

A note on this clone: Other nucleotide sequences from this sample produce the same CDR3. CDR3 coding DNA: TGTGCCAGCAGCTTGGGGGGACAGGGTAACACCGGGGAGCTGTTTTTT. Translating gives CASSLGGQGNTGELFF. J is TRBJ2-2 and V is TRBV5-4; 9 bases align to TRBD1. V was pared by 0 bases and J by 2 bases, with 2 bases of the junction left unmatched. Germline values: CDR1 SGHNT, CDR2 YYREEE (reference sequence). The CDR3 totals 16 residues.

The gene calls are TRBV13 and TRBJ1-1, with D perhaps TRBD1 (6 bases). The CDR3 totals 13 residues. Trimming shortened V by 5 bases and J by 1 base, and 8 bases separated the two germline ends. The germline CDR1 and CDR2 sequences are PRHDT and FYEKMQ (reference sequence). This CDR3 is CASSRGQNTEAFF. The CDR3, as DNA: TGTGCCAGCAGCCGGGGACAGAACACTGAAGCTTTCTTT.

The genes are TRBV28 and TRBJ1-6; D gene ambiguous. The ends were cut back, 6 bases at V and 2 bases at J, with 14 bases in the middle. The CDR3 consists of 16 residues. Germline V CDR1 and CDR2: MDHEN, SYDVKM. The chain's CDR3 is CASRYGSQTYNSPLHF. The DNA of the CDR3 is TGTGCCAGCAGGTACGGGTCGCAGACCTATAATTCACCCCTCCACTTT.

The gene calls are TRBV25-1 and TRBJ2-1; 8 bases map to TRBD2. The ends lost 4 bases at V and 7 bases at J; junction bases unmatched: 0. The CDR3 is 12 residues long. The germline CDR1 and CDR2 sequences are MGHDK and SYGVNS. CDR3 DNA: TGTGCCAGCAGTGTAGCGGGGAATGAGCAGTTCTTC. It codes for CASSVAGNEQFF.

The chain uses TRBV5-3 and TRBJ1-1; 8 nucleotides agree with TRBD1. TRBV5-3 is flagged as an ORF with uncertain function. J was trimmed by 1 base and V by 2 bases; bases with no gene match: 10. The CDR3 runs to 17 residues. The chain's CDR3 is CARSLKNRGQANTEAFF. The DNA for the CDR3 is TGTGCCAGAAGCTTAAAAAACAGGGGACAGGCGAACACTGAAGCTTTCTTT.